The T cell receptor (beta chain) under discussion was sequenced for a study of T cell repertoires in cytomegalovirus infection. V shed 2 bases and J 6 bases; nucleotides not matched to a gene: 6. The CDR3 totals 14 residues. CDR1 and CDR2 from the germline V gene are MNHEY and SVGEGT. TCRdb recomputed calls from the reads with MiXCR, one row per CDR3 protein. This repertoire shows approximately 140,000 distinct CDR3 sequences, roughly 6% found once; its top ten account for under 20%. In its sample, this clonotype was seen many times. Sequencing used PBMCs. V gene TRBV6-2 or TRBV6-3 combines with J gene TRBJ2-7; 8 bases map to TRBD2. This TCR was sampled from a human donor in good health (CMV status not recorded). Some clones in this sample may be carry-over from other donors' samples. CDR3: CASSYRRGVSEQYF. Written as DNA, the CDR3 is TGTGCCAGCAGTTACCGGCGGGGGGTCAGCGAGCAGTACTTC.